A single sample is the source of the 21 T cell receptor beta chains below, sequenced in a study of T cell clusters in autoimmune cytopenias. TRB was amplified by touch-down multiplex PCR, primer pools A and B combined. TCRdb reprocessed the multiplex PCR reads and stores each CDR3 protein as one record, lacking DNA. This listing includes some 5,400 distinct CDR3 sequences. Each sample's input was about 250 ng genomic DNA, some 40,000 genome equivalents. The same data also went into a second study, on T cell repertoires in aging, cancer and after chemotherapy.

The material sequenced was peripheral blood. The receptors derive from a human donor in good health.

V is TRBV28 and J is TRBJ2-7; TCRdb's D call of TRBD1 is untestable without DNA. The CDR3 is 15 amino acids. Germline V gene sequence: CDR1 MDHEN, CDR2 SYDVKM. CDR3 protein: CASNLPGQGNYEQYF.

In terms of frequency, this clonotype is medium-sized. The CDR3 is CASSPSKDYGYTF. V is TRBV18 and J is TRBJ1-2. The CDR3 covers 13 residues. In germline, CDR1 is KGHSH, CDR2 LQKENI.

This clonotype ranks as medium-sized in terms of frequency. The V gene is TRBV5-6, the J gene TRBJ1-2; TCRdb selects TRBD1, and the lack of DNA leaves this call unchecked. Germline V CDR1 and CDR2: SGHDT, YYEEEE. This CDR3 region has 15 residues. The CDR3 loop reads CASSLSGRVNYGYTF. Together with reference TRBV5-6 and TRBJ1-2, the CDR3 gives the full variable domain: DAGVTQSPTHLIKTRGQQVTLRCSPKSGHDTVSWYQQALGQGPQFIFQYYEEEERQRGNFPDRFSGHQFPNYSSELNVNALLLGDSALYLCASSLSGRVNYGYTFGSGTRLTVV.

The chain employs TRBV20-1 and TRBJ2-5; TCRdb picks TRBD1, but there is no DNA to check that call. This CDR3 has 14 residues. CDR1 and CDR2 (germline): DFQATT, SNEGSKA (reference sequence). The CDR3 reads CSAPRRDRGETQYF.

The CDR3: CAISEPGGGKDYGYTF. This chain links TRBV10-3 with TRBJ1-2; TCRdb's D gene call, TRBD1, goes unchecked for lack of DNA. Germline V gives CDR1 ENHRY, CDR2 SYGVKD. The CDR3 has 16 amino acids.

This clonotype counts as medium-sized by frequency. The V and J genes are TRBV19 and TRBJ2-1; TCRdb gives TRBD2 as the D gene, but with no DNA this cannot be confirmed. The CDR3 is made up of 17 amino acids. CDR1 is LNHDA and CDR2 is SQIVND in the germline V gene (reference sequence). CDR3 residues: CASSISGTALPYNEQFF.

Considering frequency, this clonotype is medium-sized. The chain recombines TRBV7-6 with TRBJ2-2; TCRdb calls TRBD1, which cannot be checked without DNA. The CDR3 covers 16 residues. Germline CDR1 SGHVS, CDR2 FNYEAQ. The CDR3: CASSPVGGKNTGELFF.

Measured by frequency, this clonotype is medium-sized. V gene TRBV5-4 combines with J gene TRBJ1-1. CDR3 size: 13 residues. Germline V gene sequence: CDR1 SGHNT, CDR2 YYREEE (reference sequence). The CDR3 protein is CASSQDWNTEAFF.

This clonotype ranks as medium-sized in terms of frequency. The chain carries TRBV19 and TRBJ1-1. Germline CDR1 reads LNHDA; CDR2 reads SQIVND (reference sequence). This CDR3 comprises 14 residues. The CDR3 loop is CASSMIRDGTEAFF.

The V gene is TRBV28, the J gene TRBJ1-2; the D call of TRBD1 rests on TCRdb alone, since no DNA is present to check it. Germline loops: CDR1 MDHEN, CDR2 SYDVKM. The CDR3 is 13 residues long. Here the CDR3 reads CASSFGKGLGYTF.

Its frequency marks this clonotype as medium-sized. The chain is built from TRBV19 and TRBJ2-3; the TCRdb call, TRBD2, lacks DNA for checking. The CDR3 has 18 residues. Germline V gene sequence: CDR1 LNHDA, CDR2 SQIVND (reference sequence). The CDR3 reads CASSIHAQGLGGTDTQYF.

Judged by frequency, this clonotype is medium-sized. The rearrangement uses TRBV6-4 and TRBJ2-3. CDR3 length equals 13 residues. Germline CDR1 MRHNA, CDR2 SNTAGT. CDR3 region: CASSDSNTDTQYF.

The CDR3 reads CASSFRTGGLYNEQFF. The chain couples TRBV5-1 to TRBJ2-1; TCRdb's D call of TRBD1 is untestable without DNA. This CDR3 region has 16 residues. The germline CDR1 and CDR2 sequences are SGHRS and YFSETQ.

In terms of frequency, this clonotype is medium-sized. The rearrangement uses TRBV30 and TRBJ2-2; TCRdb indicates TRBD1, and absent DNA this call remains unverified. Germline V lookup: CDR1 GTSNPN, CDR2 SVGIG (reference sequence). The CDR3 has 13 residues. CDR3 amino acids: CAWFDRATGELFF.

This clonotype is identified as medium-sized from frequency. This chain links TRBV27 with TRBJ1-6; TCRdb designates TRBD1, a call that cannot be tested without DNA. This CDR3 has 14 amino acids. Germline V gene lookup returns CDR1 MNHEY and CDR2 SMNVEV (reference sequence). CDR3 sequence reads: CASSFGQGNSPLHF.

This clonotype is deemed medium-sized by its frequency. V usage is TRBV29-1 and J usage is TRBJ1-1. This CDR3 comprises 13 residues. Germline V lookup: CDR1 SQVTM, CDR2 ANQGSEA. The CDR3 loop is CSVRGGGGAEAFF. Full variable domain (outside the CDR3, taken from reference TRBV29-1 and TRBJ1-1): SAVISQKPSRDICQRGTSLTIQCQVDSQVTMMFWYRQQPGQSLTLIATANQGSEATYESGFVIDKFPISRPNLTFSTLTVSNMSPEDSSIYLCSVRGGGGAEAFFGQGTRLTVV.

The chain recombines TRBV5-6 with TRBJ1-4; with no DNA, the TCRdb D assignment of TRBD1 cannot be verified. The CDR3 loop spans 14 amino acids. The germline gives CDR1 SGHDT, CDR2 YYEEEE. The CDR3 spells CASTRQPLYEKLFF.

J is TRBJ1-1 and V is TRBV18. This CDR3 has 14 amino acids. CDR1 is KGHSH and CDR2 is LQKENI in the germline V gene. The CDR3 protein is CASSPTPSNTEAFF.

The chain links TRBV5-1 to TRBJ1-1. Germline-derived CDR1 and CDR2 are SGHRS and YFSETQ. The CDR3 consists of 14 residues. CDR3 loop: CASSYQDRNTEAFF.

This clonotype is called medium-sized based on its frequency. V and J are TRBV10-1 and TRBJ1-5. Germline values: CDR1 WNHNN, CDR2 SYGVQD (reference sequence). CDR3 size: 12 residues. This CDR3 is CASSEGNQPQHF.

The V and J genes are TRBV20-1 and TRBJ1-3. The CDR3 is made up of 17 amino acids. The V gene's germline CDR1 is DFQATT and CDR2 SNEGSKA (reference sequence). This chain's CDR3 is CSARLVGYPSPGNTIYF.